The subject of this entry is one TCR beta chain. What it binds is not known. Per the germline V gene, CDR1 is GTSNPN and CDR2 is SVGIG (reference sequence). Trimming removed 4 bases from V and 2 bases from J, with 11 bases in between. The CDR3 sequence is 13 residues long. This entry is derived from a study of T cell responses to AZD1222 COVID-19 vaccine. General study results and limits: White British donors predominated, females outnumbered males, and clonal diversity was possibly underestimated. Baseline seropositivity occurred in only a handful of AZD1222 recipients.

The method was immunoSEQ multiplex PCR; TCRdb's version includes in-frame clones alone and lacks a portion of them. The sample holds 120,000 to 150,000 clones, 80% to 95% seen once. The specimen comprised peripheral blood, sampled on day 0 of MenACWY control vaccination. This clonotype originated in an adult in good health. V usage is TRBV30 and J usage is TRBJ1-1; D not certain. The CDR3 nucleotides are TGTGCCTGGATGGGAAAGGGAAACACTGAAGCTTTCTTT. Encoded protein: CAWMGKGNTEAFF.